The 3 T cell receptor beta chains in this list originate from one sample, sequenced in a study of control samples from healthy donors and cancer patients. The repertoire was sequenced with immunoSEQ multiplex PCR; TCRdb's copy has only in-frame clones and lacks some. The sample holds about 30,000 clones, 91% seen once. The material sequenced was PBMCs. The receptors originated from a man aged 50 to 60 with lung cancer.

The chain uses TRBV4-1 and TRBJ1-1, with D perhaps matching TRBD1 (5 bases). This CDR3 is 16 amino acids long. The V end lost 2 bases, the J end lost 6 bases, and 19 bases lay between the germline ends. Germline V gives CDR1 MGHRA, CDR2 YSYEKL. CDR3 sequence reads: CASSQYQGRVIPEAFF. The DNA for the CDR3 is TGCGCCAGCAGCCAATATCAGGGCAGGGTTATCCCTGAAGCTTTCTTT.

With regard to this clone: Compared with germline, one end of the junction differs, possibly owing to a read error. V usage is TRBV19 and J usage is TRBJ1-1; D is unresolved. The V gene's germline CDR1 is LNHDA and CDR2 SQIVND (reference sequence). This CDR3 is 16 amino acids long. Here the CDR3 DNA reads TGTGCCAGTAGTTTAGAACAGTCCTACATGAACACTGAAGCTTTCTTT. This gives the protein CASSLEQSYMNTEAFF.

The V and J genes are TRBV29-1 and TRBJ2-3; 8 bases match TRBD2. J was trimmed by 4 bases and V by 3 bases; bases with no gene match: 6. Germline values: CDR1 SQVTM, CDR2 ANQGSEA. The CDR3 is 14 residues long. The CDR3 DNA reads TGCAGCGTTGAGACGAGCGGGAGCCCAGATACGCAGTATTTT. The encoded protein is CSVETSGSPDTQYF.